These 25 T cell receptor beta chains were sequenced from one sample in a study of blood T cell repertoires in COVID-19. TCRdb's table, derived via immunoSEQ multiplex PCR, lists solely in-frame clones and lacks some. This sample has approximately 300,000 clones, with 85% to 90% found just once. Sequencing used peripheral blood. All receptors come from a woman aged 40 to 50 with acute or convalescent COVID-19.

The chain employs TRBV9 and TRBJ1-2; TRBD1 matches at 10 bases. V lost 0 bases, J lost 8 bases, and 4 bases stayed unmatched. Germline loops: CDR1 SGDLS, CDR2 YYNGEE. CDR3 length equals 14 residues. CDR3 coding DNA: TGTGCCAGCAGCGTAGGACAGGGGGCGCGAGGCTACACCTTC. Its translation is CASSVGQGARGYTF.

The chain combines TRBV24-1 with TRBJ1-3; TRBD1 matches at 8 bases. In germline, CDR1 is KGHDR, CDR2 SFDVKD. The CDR3 runs 14 residues. V dropped 10 bases and J dropped 3; count of bases not matched to a gene: 7. CDR3 bases: TGTGCCACGACGCAGGGGGCAGGTGGAAACACCATATATTTT. It specifies CATTQGAGGNTIYF.

V gene TRBV23-1 combines with J gene TRBJ2-3; TRBD1 aligns across 10 bases. TRBV23-1 is recorded as an ORF, its role being uncertain. Trimming cost V 2 bases and J 6 bases; bases outside gene matches: 11. The CDR3 totals 17 residues. The CDR3 reads CASSQDDRDRGMDTQYF. The CDR3 bases are TGCGCCAGCAGTCAAGATGACCGGGACAGGGGAATGGATACGCAGTATTTT.

CDR3 loop: CASSERGWDREKFNEKLFF. In DNA, the CDR3 is TGTGCCAGCAGCGAGCGGGGATGGGACAGGGAAAAATTCAATGAAAAACTGTTTTTT. The rearrangement uses TRBV9 and TRBJ1-4; the match to TRBD1 covers 9 bases. The germline V gene encodes CDR1 SGDLS and CDR2 YYNGEE. This CDR3 is built from 19 residues. V shed 3 bases and J 5 bases; nucleotides not matched to a gene: 17.

This clone was seen only once. The chain is built from TRBV6-5 and TRBJ1-2, with a weak D call TRBD1 (5 bases). CDR1 and CDR2 (germline): MNHEY, SVGAGI. This CDR3 contains 15 residues. Deletions cut 5 bases from V and 1 base from J, with 14 bases between. The CDR3 region is CASSLWGGINYGYTF. As DNA, the CDR3 is TGTGCCAGCAGTCTGTGGGGGGGGATTAACTATGGCTACACCTTC.

The chain is built from TRBV6-6 and TRBJ1-4; a possible D gene is TRBD1 (5 bases). This CDR3 contains 14 residues. Trimming cost V 4 bases and J 8 bases, with 14 bases left between them. Germline V gene data show CDR1 as MNHNY and CDR2 as SVGAGI (reference sequence). CDR3: CASSLGHSKEKLFF. The CDR3 nucleotides are TGTGCCAGCAGTTTAGGACATAGTAAGGAAAAACTGTTTTTT.

The chain joins TRBV7-7 to TRBJ1-1, with TRBD1 matching 8 bases. This CDR3 is 17 amino acids long. Germline V lookup: CDR1 SSHAT, CDR2 FNYEAQ (reference sequence). The V and J ends lost 5 bases and 1 base, in that order; junction bases with no gene match: 12. The CDR3 loop reads CASSPFAGGYRNTEAFF. The CDR3 DNA sequence: TGTGCCAGCAGCCCCTTCGCAGGGGGCTATAGGAACACTGAAGCTTTCTTT.

The chain couples TRBV18 to TRBJ1-4, with no clear D. Germline assignment: CDR1 KGHSH and CDR2 LQKENI. CDR3 length: 13 amino acids. Trimming took 6 bases from V and 0 from J, leaving 5 bases between them. The CDR3 nucleotides are TGTGCCAGCTCCTATACAACTAATGAAAAACTGTTTTTT. It codes for CASSYTTNEKLFF.

In this sample, this clone turned up a few times. The V and J genes are TRBV7-2 and TRBJ2-7; maybe TRBD1 (5 bases). The CDR3 covers 14 residues. Germline CDR1 SGHTA, CDR2 FQGNSA. V shed 3 bases and J shed 4 bases, with 13 bases lying between them. This CDR3 reads CASSFGRVGYEQYV. As DNA, the CDR3 is TGTGCCAGCAGCTTTGGCAGGGTTGGTTACGAGCAGTACGTC.

This chain connects TRBV19 to TRBJ2-3; TRBD2 matches 8 bases. The CDR3 is 16 residues long. V shed 9 bases, J shed 2 bases, and the junction held 13 bases outside the gene matches. Germline values: CDR1 LNHDA, CDR2 SQIVND (reference sequence). The CDR3 region is CASQIRGSGDTDTQYF. As DNA, the CDR3 is TGTGCCAGCCAAATCCGGGGTAGCGGGGACACAGATACGCAGTATTTT.

The chain uses TRBV29-1 and TRBJ1-1, with 8 bases matching TRBD1. Losses at the gene ends were 8 bases for V and 5 bases for J; bases not matched to a gene: 13. CDR1 and CDR2 (germline): SQVTM, ANQGSEA. This CDR3 has 14 residues. The CDR3 protein is CSSRYRTGRTEAFF. CDR3 in DNA: TGCAGCTCTCGGTACAGGACAGGGAGGACTGAAGCTTTCTTT.

The chain recombines TRBV7-6 with TRBJ2-3, with a weak D call TRBD1 (6 bases). The CDR3 spans 16 residues. The V gene's germline CDR1 is SGHVS and CDR2 FNYEAQ. The ends were cut back, 4 bases at V and 5 bases at J, with 19 bases in the middle. The CDR3 spells CASSSPWGRGRDTQYF. CDR3 DNA sequence: TGTGCCAGCAGCTCTCCGTGGGGCAGGGGACGAGATACGCAGTATTTT.

The V and J genes are TRBV7-6 and TRBJ2-2; TRBD2 is a possible D gene (5 bases). V was shortened by 4 bases and J by 5 bases, with 14 bases between the two germline ends. The CDR3 has 15 amino acids. In germline, CDR1 is SGHVS, CDR2 FNYEAQ. Written as DNA, the CDR3 is TGTGCCAGCAGCTCCAGGAAGACGGGGACCGGGGAGCTGTTTTTT. Its translation is CASSSRKTGTGELFF. The whole variable domain, filled in from reference TRBV7-6 and TRBJ2-2, reads GAGVSQSPRYKVTKRGQDVALRCDPISGHVSLYWYRQALGQGPEFLTYFNYEAQQDKSGLPNDRFSAERPEGSISTLTIQRTEQRDSAMYRCASSSRKTGTGELFFGEGSRLTVL.

This clone was found a few times. This chain uses TRBV5-1 with TRBJ1-1; D uncertain. The CDR3 has 14 residues. CDR1 is SGHRS, CDR2 YFSETQ, per germline. V lost 0 bases and J 3 bases, leaving 9 bases between the germline ends. As DNA, the CDR3 is TGCGCCAGCAGCTTGGGAGGAGCGGACACTGAAGCTTTCTTT. Its protein is CASSLGGADTEAFF.

The sample holds one count of this clone. The chain joins TRBV5-1 to TRBJ1-3; no firm D call. Germline V gene lookup returns CDR1 SGHRS and CDR2 YFSETQ. The CDR3 extends over 14 amino acids. V lost 0 bases to trimming and J lost 3 bases, with 7 bases between them. CDR3 protein: CASSLDSHGNTIYF. As DNA, the CDR3 is TGCGCCAGCAGCTTGGACAGCCATGGAAACACCATATATTTT. The full variable domain, completed using reference TRBV5-1 and TRBJ1-3, is KAGVTQTPRYLIKTRGQQVTLSCSPISGHRSVSWYQQTPGQGLQFLFEYFSETQRNKGNFPGRFSGRQFSNSRSEMNVSTLELGDSALYLCASSLDSHGNTIYFGEGSWLTVV.

This clone showed up just a few times. This chain uses TRBV24-1 with TRBJ1-5; D not certain. Trimming removed 9 bases at V and 0 bases at J, with 8 bases between. The CDR3 is 13 residues long. The germline CDR1 and CDR2 sequences are KGHDR and SFDVKD. CDR3 protein: CATGQYSNQPQHF. CDR3 sequence (DNA): TGTGCCACCGGTCAGTATAGCAATCAGCCCCAGCATTTT.

The chain employs TRBV2 and TRBJ1-5; weak D call: TRBD1 (5 bases). Germline assignment: CDR1 SNHLY and CDR2 FYNNEI. Trimming left V 4 bases short and J 0 bases short, with 7 bases between. This CDR3 region has 14 residues. CDR3 protein: CASSGQNSNQPQHF. Here the CDR3 DNA reads TGTGCCAGCAGTGGACAGAATAGCAATCAGCCCCAGCATTTT.

This chain uses TRBV2 with TRBJ1-2, with 7 bases aligning to TRBD1. From germline, CDR1 is SNHLY and CDR2 FYNNEI. Unmatched junction bases numbered 14, after V lost 7 bases and J lost 0 bases. The CDR3 extends over 17 amino acids. DNA for the CDR3: TGTGCCAGCATCCCGGAGGGACAGTCACAAACTAACTATGGCTACACCTTC. Protein sequence: CASIPEGQSQTNYGYTF.

The chain is built from TRBV2 and TRBJ2-1; no clear D gene. Germline loops: CDR1 SNHLY, CDR2 FYNNEI. The length of the CDR3 is 15 residues. The ends were cut back, 1 base at V and 0 bases at J, with 7 bases in the middle. CDR3 sequence (DNA): TGTGCCAGCAGTGAAGAGGAGAGCTCCTACAATGAGCAGTTCTTC. Translation: CASSEEESSYNEQFF. Filled out from reference TRBV2 and TRBJ2-1, the complete variable domain reads EPEVTQTPSHQVTQMGQEVILRCVPISNHLYFYWYRQILGQKVEFLVSFYNNEISEKSEIFDDQFSVERPDGSNFTLKIRSTKLEDSAMYFCASSEEESSYNEQFFGPGTRLTVL.

This rearrangement joins TRBV5-5 to TRBJ1-4, with 7 positions matching TRBD1. Losses at the gene ends were 6 bases for V and 7 bases for J; bases not matched to a gene: 9. Germline V CDR1 and CDR2: SGHKS, YYEKEE (reference sequence). The CDR3 length is 14 residues. The CDR3 spells CASNLQGRSEKLFF. Written as DNA, the CDR3 is TGTGCCAGCAACCTACAGGGGAGGAGTGAAAAACTGTTTTTT.

The rearrangement uses TRBV18 and TRBJ2-4, with D uncertain. The CDR3 has 11 amino acids. Germline CDR1 and CDR2: KGHSH and LQKENI. Trimming shortened V by 4 bases and J by 8 bases, and 6 bases separated the two germline ends. CDR3 protein: CASSHSDIQYF. DNA for the CDR3: TGTGCCAGCTCACACTCGGACATTCAGTACTTC.

The chain recombines TRBV11-3 with TRBJ1-2; D is perhaps TRBD1 (6 bases). The CDR3 loop spans 18 amino acids. Trimming took off 0 bases at V and 2 bases at J, with 19 bases between the two ends. Germline assignment: CDR1 SGHNT and CDR2 YENEEA. CDR3 region: CASSLDRWAGEFNYGYTF. CDR3 in DNA: TGTGCCAGCAGCTTAGATCGATGGGCAGGGGAATTCAACTATGGCTACACCTTC.

The rearrangement links TRBV5-1 to TRBJ2-6; TRBD1 might be the D (5 bases). The germline gives CDR1 SGHRS, CDR2 YFSETQ. CDR3 length: 16 residues. V was cut by 3 bases and J by 0 bases, with 10 bases left in between. CDR3 nucleotides: TGCGCCAGCAGCTCTGACAGCTTCTCTGGGGCCAACGTCCTGACTTTC. This translates into CASSSDSFSGANVLTF. Supplemented by reference TRBV5-1 and TRBJ2-6, the full variable domain reads KAGVTQTPRYLIKTRGQQVTLSCSPISGHRSVSWYQQTPGQGLQFLFEYFSETQRNKGNFPGRFSGRQFSNSRSEMNVSTLELGDSALYLCASSSDSFSGANVLTFGAGSRLTVL.

This rearrangement joins TRBV11-2 to TRBJ2-5; 10 bases map to TRBD2. The CDR3 is 15 amino acids. After removal of 2 bases from V and 2 bases from J, the junction contained 2 bases not matched to a gene. Germline V gene data show CDR1 as SGHAT and CDR2 as FQNNGV. CDR3 DNA: TGTGCCAGCAGCTTAAGCGGGGGGGATCAAGAGACCCAGTACTTC. Protein: CASSLSGGDQETQYF.

This sequence joins TRBV5-4 and TRBJ2-3, with D perhaps matching TRBD1 (6 bases). The CDR3 has 15 residues. Germline CDR1 is SGHNT and CDR2 is YYREEE (reference sequence). Trimming shortened V by 0 bases and J by 6 bases, and 14 bases separated the two germline ends. CDR3 coding DNA: TGTGCCAGCAGCTTGGAACAGGGAACCTTCGATACGCAGTATTTT. It encodes CASSLEQGTFDTQYF.